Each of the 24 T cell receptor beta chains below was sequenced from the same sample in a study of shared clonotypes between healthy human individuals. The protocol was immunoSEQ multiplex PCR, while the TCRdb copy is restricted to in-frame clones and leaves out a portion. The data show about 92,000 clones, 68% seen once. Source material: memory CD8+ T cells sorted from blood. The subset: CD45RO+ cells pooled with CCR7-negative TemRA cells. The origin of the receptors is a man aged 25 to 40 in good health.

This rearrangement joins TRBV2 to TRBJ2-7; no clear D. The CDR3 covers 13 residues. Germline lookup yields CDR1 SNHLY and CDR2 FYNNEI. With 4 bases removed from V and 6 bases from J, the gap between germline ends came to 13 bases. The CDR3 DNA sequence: TGTGCCAGCAGTGTGAGTAGGTCTTTCGAGCAGTACTTC. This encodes CASSVSRSFEQYF.

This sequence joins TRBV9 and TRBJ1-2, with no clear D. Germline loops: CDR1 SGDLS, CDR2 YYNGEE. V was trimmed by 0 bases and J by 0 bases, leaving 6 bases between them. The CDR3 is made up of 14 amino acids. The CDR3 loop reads CASSVAATNYGYTF. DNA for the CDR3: TGTGCCAGCAGCGTAGCAGCTACTAACTATGGCTACACCTTC.

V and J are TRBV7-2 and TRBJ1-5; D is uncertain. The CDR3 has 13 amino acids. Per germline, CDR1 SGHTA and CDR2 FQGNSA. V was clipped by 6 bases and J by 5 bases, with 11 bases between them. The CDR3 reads CASSLRRDQPQHF. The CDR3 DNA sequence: TGTGCCAGCAGTCTCAGGCGGGATCAGCCCCAGCATTTT.

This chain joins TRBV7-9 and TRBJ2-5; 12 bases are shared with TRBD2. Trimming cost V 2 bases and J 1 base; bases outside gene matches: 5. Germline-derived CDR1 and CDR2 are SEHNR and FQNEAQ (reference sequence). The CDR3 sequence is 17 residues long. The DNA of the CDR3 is TGTGCCAGCAGCTTACTACCGGGACTAGCGGGCCAAGAGACCCAGTACTTC. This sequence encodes CASSLLPGLAGQETQYF.

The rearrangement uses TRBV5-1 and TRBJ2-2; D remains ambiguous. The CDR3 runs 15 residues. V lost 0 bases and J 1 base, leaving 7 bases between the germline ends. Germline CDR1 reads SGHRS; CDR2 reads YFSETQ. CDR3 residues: CASSLGFGNTGELFF. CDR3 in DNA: TGCGCCAGCAGCTTGGGGTTTGGGAACACCGGGGAGCTGTTTTTT.

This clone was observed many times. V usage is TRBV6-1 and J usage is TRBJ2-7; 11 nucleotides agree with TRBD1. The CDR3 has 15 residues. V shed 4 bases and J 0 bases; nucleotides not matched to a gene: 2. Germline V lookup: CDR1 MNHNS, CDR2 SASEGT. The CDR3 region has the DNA TGTGCCAGCAGTGTAGGACAGGGGGCCTCCTACGAGCAGTACTTC. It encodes CASSVGQGASYEQYF.

CDR3 DNA sequence: TGTGCCAGCTCCTCCGGCGTTGCCACCGGGGAGCTGTTTTTT. Translating it yields CASSSGVATGELFF. The genes are TRBV7-3 and TRBJ2-2; D is ambiguous. V was pared by 8 bases and J by 4 bases, with 14 bases between. Per the germline V gene, CDR1 is SGHTA and CDR2 is FQGTGA. This CDR3 region has 14 residues.

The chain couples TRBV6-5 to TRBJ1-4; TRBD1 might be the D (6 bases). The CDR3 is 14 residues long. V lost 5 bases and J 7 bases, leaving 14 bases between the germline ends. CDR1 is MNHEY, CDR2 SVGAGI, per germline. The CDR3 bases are TGTGCCAGCAGTCCAGGGCGGGGGCGTGAAAAACTGTTTTTT. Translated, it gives CASSPGRGREKLFF.

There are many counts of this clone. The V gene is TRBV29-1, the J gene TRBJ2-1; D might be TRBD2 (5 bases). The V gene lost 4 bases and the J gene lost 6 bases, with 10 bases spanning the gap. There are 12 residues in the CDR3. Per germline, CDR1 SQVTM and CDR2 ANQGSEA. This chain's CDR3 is CSVVPGSNEQFF. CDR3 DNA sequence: TGCAGCGTTGTTCCGGGGAGCAATGAGCAGTTCTTC.

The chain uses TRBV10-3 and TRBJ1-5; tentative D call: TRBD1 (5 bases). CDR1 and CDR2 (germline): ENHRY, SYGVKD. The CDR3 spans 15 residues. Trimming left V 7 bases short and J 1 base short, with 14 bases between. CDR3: CAITEGVGSNQPQHF. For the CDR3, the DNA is TGTGCCATCACCGAAGGGGTCGGAAGCAATCAGCCCCAGCATTTT.

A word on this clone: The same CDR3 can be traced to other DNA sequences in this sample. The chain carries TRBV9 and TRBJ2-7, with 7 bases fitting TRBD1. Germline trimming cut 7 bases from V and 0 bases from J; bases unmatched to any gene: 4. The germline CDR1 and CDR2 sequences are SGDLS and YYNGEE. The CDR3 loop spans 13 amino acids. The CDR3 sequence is CASSTGSSYEQYF. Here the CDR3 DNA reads TGTGCCAGCTCGACAGGGTCCTCCTACGAGCAGTACTTC.

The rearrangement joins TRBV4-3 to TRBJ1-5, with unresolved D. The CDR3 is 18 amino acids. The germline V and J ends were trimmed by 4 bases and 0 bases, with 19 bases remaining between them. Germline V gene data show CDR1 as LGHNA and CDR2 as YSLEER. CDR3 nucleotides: TGCGCCAGCAGCCGACAAAAAGGGAAGGGTTATAGCAATCAGCCCCAGCATTTT. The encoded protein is CASSRQKGKGYSNQPQHF.

The CDR3: CASSGQRSDTGELFF. For the CDR3, the DNA is TGTGCCAGCAGCGGACAGCGTTCGGACACCGGGGAGCTGTTTTTT. The chain joins TRBV2 to TRBJ2-2; weak D call: TRBD1 (6 bases). CDR3 length equals 15 residues. The germline CDR1 and CDR2 sequences are SNHLY and FYNNEI. Deletions cut 6 bases from V and 3 bases from J, with 14 bases between. Combining the CDR3 with reference TRBV2 and TRBJ2-2 gives the whole variable domain EPEVTQTPSHQVTQMGQEVILRCVPISNHLYFYWYRQILGQKVEFLVSFYNNEISEKSEIFDDQFSVERPDGSNFTLKIRSTKLEDSAMYFCASSGQRSDTGELFFGEGSRLTVL.

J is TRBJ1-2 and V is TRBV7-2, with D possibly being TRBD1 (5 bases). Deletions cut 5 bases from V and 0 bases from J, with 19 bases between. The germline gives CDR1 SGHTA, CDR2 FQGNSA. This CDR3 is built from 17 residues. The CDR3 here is CASSPRTLTPSNYGYTF. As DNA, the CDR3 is TGTGCCAGCAGCCCCCGGACATTAACTCCTTCTAACTATGGCTACACCTTC. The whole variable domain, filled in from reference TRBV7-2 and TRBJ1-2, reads GAGVSQSPSNKVTEKGKDVELRCDPISGHTALYWYRQSLGQGLEFLIYFQGNSAPDKSGLPSDRFSAERTGGSVSTLTIQRTQQEDSAVYLCASSPRTLTPSNYGYTFGSGTRLTVV.

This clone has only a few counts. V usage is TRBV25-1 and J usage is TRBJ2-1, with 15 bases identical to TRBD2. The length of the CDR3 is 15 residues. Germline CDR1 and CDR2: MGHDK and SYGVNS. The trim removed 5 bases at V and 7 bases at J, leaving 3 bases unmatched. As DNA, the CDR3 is TGTGCCAGCAGTCCGGGGACTAGCGGGAGGAATGAGCAGTTCTTC. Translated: CASSPGTSGRNEQFF.

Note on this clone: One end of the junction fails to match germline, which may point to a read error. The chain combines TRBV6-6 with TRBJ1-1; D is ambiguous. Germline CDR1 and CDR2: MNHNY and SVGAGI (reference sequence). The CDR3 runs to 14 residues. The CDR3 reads CASSDDGMNTEAFF. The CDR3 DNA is TGCGCCAGCAGTGATGATGGGATGAACACTGAAGCTTTCTTT.

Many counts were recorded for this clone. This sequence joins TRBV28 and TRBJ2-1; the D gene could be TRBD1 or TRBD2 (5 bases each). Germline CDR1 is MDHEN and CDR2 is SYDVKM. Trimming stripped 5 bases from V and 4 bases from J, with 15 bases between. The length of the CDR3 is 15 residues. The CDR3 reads CASSPGPREYNEQFF. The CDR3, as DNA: TGTGCCAGCAGTCCGGGACCCAGAGAATACAATGAGCAGTTCTTC.

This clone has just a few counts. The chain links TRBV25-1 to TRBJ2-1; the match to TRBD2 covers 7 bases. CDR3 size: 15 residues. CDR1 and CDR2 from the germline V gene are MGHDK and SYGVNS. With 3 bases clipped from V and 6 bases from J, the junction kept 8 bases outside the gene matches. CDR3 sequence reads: CASSDKTSTANEQFF. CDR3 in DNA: TGTGCCAGCAGTGATAAGACTAGCACGGCCAATGAGCAGTTCTTC.

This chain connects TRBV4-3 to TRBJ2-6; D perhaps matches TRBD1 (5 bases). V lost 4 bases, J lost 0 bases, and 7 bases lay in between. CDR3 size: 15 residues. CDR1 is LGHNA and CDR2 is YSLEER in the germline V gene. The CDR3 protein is CASSRGLSGANVLTF. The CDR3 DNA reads TGCGCCAGCAGCCGGGGCCTCTCTGGGGCCAACGTCCTGACTTTC.

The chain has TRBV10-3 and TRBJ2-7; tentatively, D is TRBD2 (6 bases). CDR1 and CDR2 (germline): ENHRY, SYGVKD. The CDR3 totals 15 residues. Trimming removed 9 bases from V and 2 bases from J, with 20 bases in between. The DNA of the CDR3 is TGTGCCATGACCGACCCGGGACTGGGGGCCTACGAGCAGTACTTC. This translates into CAMTDPGLGAYEQYF.

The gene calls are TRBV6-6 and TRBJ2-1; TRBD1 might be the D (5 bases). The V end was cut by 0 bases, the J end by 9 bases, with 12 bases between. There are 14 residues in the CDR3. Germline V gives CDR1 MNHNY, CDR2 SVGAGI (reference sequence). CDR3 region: CASSYSQGWGEQFF. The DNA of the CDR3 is TGTGCCAGCAGTTACTCGCAGGGATGGGGTGAGCAGTTCTTC.

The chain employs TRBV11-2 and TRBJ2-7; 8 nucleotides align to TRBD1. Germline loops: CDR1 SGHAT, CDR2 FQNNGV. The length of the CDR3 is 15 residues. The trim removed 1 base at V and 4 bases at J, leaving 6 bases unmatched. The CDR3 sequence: CASSLVGTGLYEQYF. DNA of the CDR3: TGTGCCAGCAGCTTAGTCGGGACAGGACTGTACGAGCAGTACTTC.

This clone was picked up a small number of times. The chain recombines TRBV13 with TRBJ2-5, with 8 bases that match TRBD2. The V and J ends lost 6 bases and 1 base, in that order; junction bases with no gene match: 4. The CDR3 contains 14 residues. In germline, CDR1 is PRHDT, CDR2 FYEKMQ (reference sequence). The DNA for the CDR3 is TGTGCCAGCAGTTTTACTAGCGGCCAAGAGACCCAGTACTTC. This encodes CASSFTSGQETQYF. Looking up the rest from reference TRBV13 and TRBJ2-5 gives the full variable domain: AAGVIQSPRHLIKEKRETATLKCYPIPRHDTVYWYQQGPGQDPQFLISFYEKMQSDKGSIPDRFSAQQFSDYHSELNMSSLELGDSALYFCASSFTSGQETQYFGPGTRLLVL.

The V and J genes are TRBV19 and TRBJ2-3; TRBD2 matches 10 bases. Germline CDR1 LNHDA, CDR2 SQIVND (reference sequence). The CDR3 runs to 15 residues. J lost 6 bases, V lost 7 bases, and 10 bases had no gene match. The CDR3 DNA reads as TGTGCCAGTAATCCCGGGACTAGCGCCACCGATACGCAGTATTTT. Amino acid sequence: CASNPGTSATDTQYF. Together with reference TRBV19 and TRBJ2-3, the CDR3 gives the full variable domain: DGGITQSPKYLFRKEGQNVTLSCEQNLNHDAMYWYRQDPGQGLRLIYYSQIVNDFQKGDIAEGYSVSREKKESFPLTVTSAQKNPTAFYLCASNPGTSATDTQYFGPGTRLTVL.